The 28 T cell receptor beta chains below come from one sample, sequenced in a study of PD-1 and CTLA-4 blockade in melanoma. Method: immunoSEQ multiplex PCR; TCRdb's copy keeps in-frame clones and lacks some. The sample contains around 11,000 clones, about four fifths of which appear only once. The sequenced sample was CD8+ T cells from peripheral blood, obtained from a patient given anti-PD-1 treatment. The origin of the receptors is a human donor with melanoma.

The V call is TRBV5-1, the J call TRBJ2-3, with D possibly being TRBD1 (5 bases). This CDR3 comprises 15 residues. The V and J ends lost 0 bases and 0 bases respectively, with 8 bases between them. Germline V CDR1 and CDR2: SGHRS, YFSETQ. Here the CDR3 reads CASSLGQTSTDTQYF. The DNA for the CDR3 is TGCGCCAGCAGCTTGGGACAGACAAGCACAGATACGCAGTATTTT.

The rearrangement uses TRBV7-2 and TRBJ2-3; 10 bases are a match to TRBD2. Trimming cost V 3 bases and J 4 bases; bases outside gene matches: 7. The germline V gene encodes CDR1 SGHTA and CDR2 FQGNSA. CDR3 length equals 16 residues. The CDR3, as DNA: TGTGCCAGCAGCTTGTCTAGCGGGAGATCCCCAGATACGCAGTATTTT. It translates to CASSLSSGRSPDTQYF. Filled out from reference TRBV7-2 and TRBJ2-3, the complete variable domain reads GAGVSQSPSNKVTEKGKDVELRCDPISGHTALYWYRQSLGQGLEFLIYFQGNSAPDKSGLPSDRFSAERTGGSVSTLTIQRTQQEDSAVYLCASSLSSGRSPDTQYFGPGTRLTVL.

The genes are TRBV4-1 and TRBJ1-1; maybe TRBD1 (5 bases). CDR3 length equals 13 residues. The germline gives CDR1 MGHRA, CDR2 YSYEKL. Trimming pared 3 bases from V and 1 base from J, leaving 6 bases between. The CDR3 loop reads CASSQGPNTEAFF. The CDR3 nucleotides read TGCGCCAGCAGCCAGGGGCCGAACACTGAAGCTTTCTTT.

CDR3 in DNA: TGTGCCAGCAGCCATACTAGCGGGGGGGCCTCAGATACGCAGTATTTT. Residues: CASSHTSGGASDTQYF. The chain is built from TRBV7-9 and TRBJ2-3; 13 bases agree with TRBD2. CDR3 size: 16 residues. Germline loops: CDR1 SEHNR, CDR2 FQNEAQ (reference sequence). J was trimmed by 4 bases and V by 5 bases; bases with no gene match: 6.

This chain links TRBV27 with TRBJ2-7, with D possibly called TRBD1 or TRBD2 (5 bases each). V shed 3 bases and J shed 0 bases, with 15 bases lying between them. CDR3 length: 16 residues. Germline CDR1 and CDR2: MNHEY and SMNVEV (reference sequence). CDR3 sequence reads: CASSLTGARSSYEQYF. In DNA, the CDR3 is TGTGCCAGCAGTTTGACCGGGGCGCGGAGCTCCTACGAGCAGTACTTC.

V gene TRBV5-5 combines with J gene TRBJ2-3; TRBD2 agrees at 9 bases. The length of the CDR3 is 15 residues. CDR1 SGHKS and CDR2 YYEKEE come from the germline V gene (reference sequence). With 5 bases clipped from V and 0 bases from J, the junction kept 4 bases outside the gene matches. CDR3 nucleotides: TGTGCCAGCAGTTGGACTAGCGTGAGCACAGATACGCAGTATTTT. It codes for CASSWTSVSTDTQYF.

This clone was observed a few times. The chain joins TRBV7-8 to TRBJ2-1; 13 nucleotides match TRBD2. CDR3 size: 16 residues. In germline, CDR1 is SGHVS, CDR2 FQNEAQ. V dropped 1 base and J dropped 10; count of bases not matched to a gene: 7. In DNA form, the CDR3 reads TGTGCCAGCAGCTTAGAAGGACTAGCGGGAGCATGGGAGCAGTTCTTC. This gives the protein CASSLEGLAGAWEQFF.

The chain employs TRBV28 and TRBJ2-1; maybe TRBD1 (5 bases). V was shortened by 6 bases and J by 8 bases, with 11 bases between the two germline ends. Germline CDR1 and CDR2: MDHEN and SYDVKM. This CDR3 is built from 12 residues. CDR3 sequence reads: CASSPRGDEQFF. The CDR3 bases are TGTGCCAGCAGCCCTAGGGGCGATGAGCAGTTCTTC.

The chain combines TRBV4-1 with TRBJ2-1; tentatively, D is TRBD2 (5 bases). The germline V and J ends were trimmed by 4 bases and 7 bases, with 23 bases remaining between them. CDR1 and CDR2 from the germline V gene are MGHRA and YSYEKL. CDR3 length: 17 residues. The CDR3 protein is CASSRGAQLQPTNEQFF. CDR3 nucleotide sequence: TGCGCCAGCAGCCGGGGAGCCCAGCTCCAGCCTACAAATGAGCAGTTCTTC.

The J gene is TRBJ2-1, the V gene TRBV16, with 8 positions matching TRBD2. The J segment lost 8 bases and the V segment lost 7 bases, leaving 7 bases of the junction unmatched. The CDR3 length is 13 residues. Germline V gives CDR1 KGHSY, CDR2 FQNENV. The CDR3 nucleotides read TGTGCCAGCACAGGGACTAGTGCTCATGAGCAGTTCTTC. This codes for CASTGTSAHEQFF.

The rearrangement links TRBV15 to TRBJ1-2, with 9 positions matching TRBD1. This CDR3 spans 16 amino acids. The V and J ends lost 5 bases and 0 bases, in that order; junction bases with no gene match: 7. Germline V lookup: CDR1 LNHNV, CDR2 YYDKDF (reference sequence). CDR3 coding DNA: TGTGCCACCAGCCCCGACAGGGGGGTAGCTAACTATGGCTACACCTTC. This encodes CATSPDRGVANYGYTF.

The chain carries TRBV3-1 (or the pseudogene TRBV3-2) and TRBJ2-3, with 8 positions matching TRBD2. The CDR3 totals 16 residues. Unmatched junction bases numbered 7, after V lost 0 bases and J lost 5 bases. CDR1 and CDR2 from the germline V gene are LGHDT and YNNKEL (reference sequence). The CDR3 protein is CASSQETGGPEDTQYF. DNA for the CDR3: TGTGCCAGCAGCCAAGAAACGGGAGGGCCAGAAGATACGCAGTATTTT.

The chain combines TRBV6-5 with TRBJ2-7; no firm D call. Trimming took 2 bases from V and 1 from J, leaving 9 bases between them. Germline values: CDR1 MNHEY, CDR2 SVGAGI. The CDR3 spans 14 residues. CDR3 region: CASSYRAGSYEQYF. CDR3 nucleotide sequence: TGTGCCAGCAGTTACAGAGCCGGATCCTACGAGCAGTACTTC.

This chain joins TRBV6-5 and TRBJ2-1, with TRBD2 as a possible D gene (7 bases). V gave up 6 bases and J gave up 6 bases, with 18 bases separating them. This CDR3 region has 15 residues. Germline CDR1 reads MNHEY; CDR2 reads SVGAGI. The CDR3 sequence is CASSDWGGPGNEQFF. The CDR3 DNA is TGTGCCAGCAGCGACTGGGGGGGGCCGGGCAATGAGCAGTTCTTC.

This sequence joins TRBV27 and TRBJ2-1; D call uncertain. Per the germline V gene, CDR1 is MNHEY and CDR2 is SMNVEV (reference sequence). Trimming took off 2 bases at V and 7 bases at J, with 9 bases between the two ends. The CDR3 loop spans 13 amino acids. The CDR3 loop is CASSLDRGNEQFF. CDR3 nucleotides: TGTGCCAGCAGTTTAGACCGTGGGAATGAGCAGTTCTTC.

CDR3 protein: CATGDEIYGYTF. CDR3 coding DNA: TGTGCCACCGGAGACGAAATCTATGGCTACACCTTC. This chain connects TRBV24-1 to TRBJ1-2; no reliable D call. V dropped 9 bases and J dropped 4 bases, with 11 bases sitting between them. The CDR3 sequence is 12 residues long. Per the germline V gene, CDR1 is KGHDR and CDR2 is SFDVKD.

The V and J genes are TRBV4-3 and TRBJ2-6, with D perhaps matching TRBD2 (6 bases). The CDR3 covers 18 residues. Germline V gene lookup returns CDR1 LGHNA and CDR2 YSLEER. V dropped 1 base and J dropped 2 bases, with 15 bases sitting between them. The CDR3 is CASSQVVGGSPGANVLTF. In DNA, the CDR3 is TGCGCCAGCAGCCAAGTCGTCGGAGGGTCCCCTGGGGCCAACGTCCTGACTTTC.

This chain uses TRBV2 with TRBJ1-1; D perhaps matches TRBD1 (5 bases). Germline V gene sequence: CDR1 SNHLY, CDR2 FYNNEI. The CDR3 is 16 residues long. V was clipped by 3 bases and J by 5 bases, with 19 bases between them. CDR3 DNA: TGTGCCAGCAGTGAGGGCGGAGGGACGTTGGATACTGAAGCTTTCTTT. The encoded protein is CASSEGGGTLDTEAFF. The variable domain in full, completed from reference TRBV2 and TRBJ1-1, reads EPEVTQTPSHQVTQMGQEVILRCVPISNHLYFYWYRQILGQKVEFLVSFYNNEISEKSEIFDDQFSVERPDGSNFTLKIRSTKLEDSAMYFCASSEGGGTLDTEAFFGQGTRLTVV.

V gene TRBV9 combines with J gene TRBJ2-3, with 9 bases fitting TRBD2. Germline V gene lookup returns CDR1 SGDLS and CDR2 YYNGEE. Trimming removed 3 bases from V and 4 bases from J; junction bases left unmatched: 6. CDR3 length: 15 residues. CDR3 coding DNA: TGTGCCAGCAGCGAGGGGGTAGCGGGAGCAGATACGCAGTATTTT. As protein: CASSEGVAGADTQYF.

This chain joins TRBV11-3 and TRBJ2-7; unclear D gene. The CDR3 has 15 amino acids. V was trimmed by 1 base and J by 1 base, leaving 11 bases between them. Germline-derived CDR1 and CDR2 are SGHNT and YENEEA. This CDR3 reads CASSLASSWSYEQYF. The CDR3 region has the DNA TGTGCCAGCAGCTTAGCCAGCTCCTGGTCCTACGAGCAGTACTTC.

The CDR3 sequence: CASSTRPSSGNTIYF. CDR3 DNA sequence: TGCGCCAGCAGCACCCGGCCCAGCTCTGGAAACACCATATATTTT. J is TRBJ1-3 and V is TRBV4-1; the D is unclear. The CDR3 runs to 15 residues. Germline V CDR1 and CDR2: MGHRA, YSYEKL. The germline V and J ends were trimmed by 5 bases and 0 bases, with 11 bases remaining between them.

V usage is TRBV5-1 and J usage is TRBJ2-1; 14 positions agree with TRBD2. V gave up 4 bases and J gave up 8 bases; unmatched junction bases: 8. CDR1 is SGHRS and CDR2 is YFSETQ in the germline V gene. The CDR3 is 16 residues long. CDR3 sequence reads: CASSNGEGLAGDEQFF. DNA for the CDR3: TGCGCCAGCAGCAACGGAGAGGGACTAGCGGGGGATGAGCAGTTCTTC.

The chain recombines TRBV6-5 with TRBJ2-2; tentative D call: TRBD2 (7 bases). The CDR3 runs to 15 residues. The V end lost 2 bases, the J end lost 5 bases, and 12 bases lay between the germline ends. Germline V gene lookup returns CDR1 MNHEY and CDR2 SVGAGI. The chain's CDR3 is CASSYAGGLTGELFF. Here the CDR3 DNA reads TGTGCCAGCAGTTACGCCGGGGGGCTTACCGGGGAGCTGTTTTTT.

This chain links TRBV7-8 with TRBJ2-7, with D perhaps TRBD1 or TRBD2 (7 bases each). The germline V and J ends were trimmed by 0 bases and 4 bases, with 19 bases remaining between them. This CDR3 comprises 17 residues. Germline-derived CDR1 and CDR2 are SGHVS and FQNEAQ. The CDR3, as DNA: TGTGCCAGCAGCTTAGCTGACTCCGGGACAGCGGGATACGAGCAGTACTTC. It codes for CASSLADSGTAGYEQYF.

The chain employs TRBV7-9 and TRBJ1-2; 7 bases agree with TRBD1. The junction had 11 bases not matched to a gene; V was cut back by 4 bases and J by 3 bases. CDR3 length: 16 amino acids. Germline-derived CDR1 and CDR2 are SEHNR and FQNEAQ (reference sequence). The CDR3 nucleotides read TGTGCCAGCAGCTCGGTAAACAGGGGCAAGTACTATGGCTACACCTTC. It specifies CASSSVNRGKYYGYTF.

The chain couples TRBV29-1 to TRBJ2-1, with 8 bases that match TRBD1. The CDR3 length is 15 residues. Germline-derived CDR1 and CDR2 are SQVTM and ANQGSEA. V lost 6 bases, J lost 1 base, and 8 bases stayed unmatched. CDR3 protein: CSVFPTGVSYNEQFF. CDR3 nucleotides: TGCAGCGTATTTCCGACAGGGGTGTCCTACAATGAGCAGTTCTTC.

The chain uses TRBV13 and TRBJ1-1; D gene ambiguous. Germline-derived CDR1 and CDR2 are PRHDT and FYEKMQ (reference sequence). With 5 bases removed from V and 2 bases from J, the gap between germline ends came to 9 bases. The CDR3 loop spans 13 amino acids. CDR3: CASSPPGNTEAFF. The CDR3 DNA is TGTGCCAGCAGCCCGCCGGGCAACACTGAAGCTTTCTTT.

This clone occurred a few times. The CDR3 coding sequence is TGTGCCACCAGTGACTCCCGGAGCGGGATTTTGACAGATACGCAGTATTTT. It translates to CATSDSRSGILTDTQYF. The chain combines TRBV24-1 with TRBJ2-3; 7 bases line up with TRBD2. The trim removed 4 bases at V and 3 bases at J, leaving 12 bases unmatched. Per germline, CDR1 KGHDR and CDR2 SFDVKD. This CDR3 contains 17 residues.